Listed here is a single TCR beta chain. Its antigen is unidentified. No fewer than 6 million PBMCs went into each sample. No fewer than 6 micrograms of total RNA were isolated from every sample. This sample was included in a study of blood T cells in healthy people across ages. Alongside a J-beta primer mix, a sample-barcoded 5' primer served in a second PCR lasting 7 to 11 cycles. Every single cDNA molecule received a tag from a template-switch adaptor with 12 random nucleotides. TCRdb re-derived calls from the 5' RACE reads in MiXCR, one entry per CDR3 protein. The sample shows some 1,500,000 distinct CDR3 sequences, 42% of them seen only once. Germline values: CDR1 DFQATT, CDR2 SNEGSKA (reference sequence). Unmatched junction bases numbered 5, after V lost 3 bases and J lost 6 bases. The CDR3 is made up of 13 amino acids. General study results and limits: Because sorting was not performed, PBMCs prevented conclusive naive versus antigen-experienced comparison.

The chain has TRBV20-1 and TRBJ1-1; 9 bases are a match to TRBD1. This sequence was found in a woman aged 18-35 years in good health. Specimen: blood. CDR3 sequence (DNA): TGCAGTGCTAGGGGGACAGGGCTCGCTGAAGCTTTCTTT. It translates to CSARGTGLAEAFF.